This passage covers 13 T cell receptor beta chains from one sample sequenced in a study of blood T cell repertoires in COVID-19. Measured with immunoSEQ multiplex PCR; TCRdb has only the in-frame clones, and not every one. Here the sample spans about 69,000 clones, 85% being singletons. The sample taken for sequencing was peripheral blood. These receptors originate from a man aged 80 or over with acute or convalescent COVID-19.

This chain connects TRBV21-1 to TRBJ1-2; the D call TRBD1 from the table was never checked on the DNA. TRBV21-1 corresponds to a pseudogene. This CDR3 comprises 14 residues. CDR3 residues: CASSPAEGGDGYTF. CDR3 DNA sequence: TGTGCCAGCAGCCCAGCCGAAGGGGGCGATGGCTACACCTTC.

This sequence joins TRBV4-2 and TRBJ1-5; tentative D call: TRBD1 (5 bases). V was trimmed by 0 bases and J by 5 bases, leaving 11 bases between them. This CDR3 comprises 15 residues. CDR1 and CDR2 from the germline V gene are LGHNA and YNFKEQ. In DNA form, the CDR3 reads TGTGCCAGCAGCCAAGAGGGGGGAGGGGATCAGCCCCAGCATTTT. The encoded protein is CASSQEGGGDQPQHF.

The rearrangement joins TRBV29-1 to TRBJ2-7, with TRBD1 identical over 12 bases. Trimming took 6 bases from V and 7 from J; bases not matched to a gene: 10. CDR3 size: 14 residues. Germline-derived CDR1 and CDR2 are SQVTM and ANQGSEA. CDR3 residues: CSVGGGQGAREQYF. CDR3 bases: TGCAGCGTGGGAGGGGGACAGGGGGCGAGGGAGCAGTACTTC.

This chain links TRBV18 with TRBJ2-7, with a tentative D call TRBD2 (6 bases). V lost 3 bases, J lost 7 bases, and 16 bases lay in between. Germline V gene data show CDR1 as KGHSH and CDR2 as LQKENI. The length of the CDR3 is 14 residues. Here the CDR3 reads CASSPWVEGSEQYF. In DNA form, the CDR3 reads TGTGCCAGCTCACCGTGGGTGGAGGGGAGTGAGCAGTACTTC.

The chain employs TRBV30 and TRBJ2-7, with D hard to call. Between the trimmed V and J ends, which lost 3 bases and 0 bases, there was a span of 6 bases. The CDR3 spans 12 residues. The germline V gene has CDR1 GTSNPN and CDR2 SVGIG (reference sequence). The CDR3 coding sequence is TGTGCCTGGAGCTCCCGCTCCTACGAGCAGTACTTC. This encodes CAWSSRSYEQYF. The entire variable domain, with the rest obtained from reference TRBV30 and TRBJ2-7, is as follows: SQTIHQWPATLVQPVGSPLSLECTVEGTSNPNLYWYRQAAGRGLQLLFYSVGIGQISSEVPQNLSASRPQDRQFILSSKKLLLSDSGFYLCAWSSRSYEQYFGPGTRLTVT.

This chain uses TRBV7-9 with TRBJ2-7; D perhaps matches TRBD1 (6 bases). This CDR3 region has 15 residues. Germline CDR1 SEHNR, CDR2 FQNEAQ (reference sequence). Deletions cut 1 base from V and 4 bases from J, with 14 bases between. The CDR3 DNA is TGTGCCAGCAGCTTAGGGGCAGGGGATATATACGAGCAGTACTTC. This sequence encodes CASSLGAGDIYEQYF.

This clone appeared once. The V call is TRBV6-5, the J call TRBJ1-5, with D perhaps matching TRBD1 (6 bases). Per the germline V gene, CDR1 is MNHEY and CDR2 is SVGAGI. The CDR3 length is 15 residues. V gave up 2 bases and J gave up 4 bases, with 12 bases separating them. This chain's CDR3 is CASSYGRGKNQPQHF. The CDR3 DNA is TGTGCCAGCAGTTACGGCAGGGGCAAGAATCAGCCCCAGCATTTT.

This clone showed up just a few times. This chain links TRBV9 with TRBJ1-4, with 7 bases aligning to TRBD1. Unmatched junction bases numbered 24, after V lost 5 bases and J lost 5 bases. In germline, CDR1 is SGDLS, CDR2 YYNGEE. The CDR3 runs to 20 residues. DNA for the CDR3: TGTGCCAGCAGGCGAATCCCTGGCCGGGACAGTGGTGAAGAAAATGAAAAACTGTTTTTT. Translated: CASRRIPGRDSGEENEKLFF. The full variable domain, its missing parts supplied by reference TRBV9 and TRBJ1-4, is DSGVTQTPKHLITATGQRVTLRCSPRSGDLSVYWYQQSLDQGLQFLIQYYNGEERAKGNILERFSAQQFPDLHSELNLSSLELGDSALYFCASRRIPGRDSGEENEKLFFGSGTQLSVL.

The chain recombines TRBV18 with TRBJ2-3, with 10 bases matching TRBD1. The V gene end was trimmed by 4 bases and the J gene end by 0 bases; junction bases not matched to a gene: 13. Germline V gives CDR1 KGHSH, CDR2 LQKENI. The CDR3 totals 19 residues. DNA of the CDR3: TGTGCCAGCTCACAAGGATCGGGACAGGGGAGATGGAGCACAGATACGCAGTATTTT. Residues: CASSQGSGQGRWSTDTQYF.

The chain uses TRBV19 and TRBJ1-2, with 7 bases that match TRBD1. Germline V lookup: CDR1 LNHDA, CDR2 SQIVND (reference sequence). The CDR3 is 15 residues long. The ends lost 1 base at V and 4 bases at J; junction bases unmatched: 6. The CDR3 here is CASSIGADRFYGYTF. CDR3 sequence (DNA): TGTGCCAGTAGTATAGGGGCGGACAGGTTCTATGGCTACACCTTC.

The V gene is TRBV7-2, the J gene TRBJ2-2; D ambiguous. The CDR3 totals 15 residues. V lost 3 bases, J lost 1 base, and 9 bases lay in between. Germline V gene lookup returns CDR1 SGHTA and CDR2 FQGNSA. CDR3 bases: TGTGCCAGCAGCTTGATCCCAGGGAACACCGGGGAGCTGTTTTTT. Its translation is CASSLIPGNTGELFF.

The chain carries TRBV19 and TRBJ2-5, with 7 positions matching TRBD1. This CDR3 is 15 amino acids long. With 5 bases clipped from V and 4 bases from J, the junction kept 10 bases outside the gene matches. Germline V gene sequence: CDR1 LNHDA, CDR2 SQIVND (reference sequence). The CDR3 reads CASSEQGSIVETQYF. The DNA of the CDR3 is TGTGCCAGTAGTGAACAGGGGTCAATAGTAGAGACCCAGTACTTC.

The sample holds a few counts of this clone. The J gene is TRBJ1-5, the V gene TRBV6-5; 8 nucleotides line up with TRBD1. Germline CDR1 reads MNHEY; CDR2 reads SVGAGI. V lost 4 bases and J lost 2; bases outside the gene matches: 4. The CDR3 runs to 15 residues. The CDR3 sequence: CASSLQGARNQPQHF. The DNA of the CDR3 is TGTGCCAGCAGTTTGCAGGGGGCGCGCAATCAGCCCCAGCATTTT.